The 11 T cell receptor beta chains below all came from one sample that was sequenced in a study of beta chain features in type 1 diabetes. The study, taken as a whole, reports: Type 1 diabetes patients had TCRB CDR3s that were shorter (moderately but significantly so) in all four CD4+ subsets.

Their antigens are not known. Every isolated RNA sample was fully reverse transcribed, so sequencing captured expressed TCRB transcripts. Clones were read by immunoSEQ multiplex PCR, and TCRdb kept only the in-frame ones, dropping some. The sample holds approximately 270,000 clones, roughly an eighth seen once. What was sequenced was naive CD4+ T cells from blood. These receptors all come from a man aged 25 to 40 with type 1 diabetes.

This clone was detected only a few times. The chain couples TRBV29-1 to TRBJ2-4, with TRBD1 identical over 7 bases. This CDR3 is 16 amino acids long. Per the germline V gene, CDR1 is SQVTM and CDR2 is ANQGSEA. V dropped 7 bases and J dropped 0; count of bases not matched to a gene: 12. The CDR3 reads CSGSLGDRLAKNIQYF. The CDR3 region has the DNA TGCAGCGGTTCCCTTGGGGACAGACTAGCCAAAAACATTCAGTACTTC.

This clone was recorded a few times. This chain joins TRBV29-1 and TRBJ1-2; possibly TRBD1 for D (6 bases). CDR3 length equals 13 residues. Looked up from germline, CDR1 is SQVTM and CDR2 is ANQGSEA. V lost 2 bases and J 7 bases, leaving 14 bases between the germline ends. The CDR3 region is CSVESLGAGGYTF. DNA for the CDR3: TGCAGCGTTGAATCTCTGGGGGCGGGTGGCTACACCTTC. Using reference TRBV29-1 and TRBJ1-2 for the parts outside the CDR3, the full variable domain is SAVISQKPSRDICQRGTSLTIQCQVDSQVTMMFWYRQQPGQSLTLIATANQGSEATYESGFVIDKFPISRPNLTFSTLTVSNMSPEDSSIYLCSVESLGAGGYTFGSGTRLTVV.

This clone was counted only a few times. The genes are TRBV7-2 and TRBJ2-1; D uncertain. Germline CDR1 reads SGHTA; CDR2 reads FQGNSA. CDR3 length equals 13 residues. Trimming stripped 2 bases from V and 7 bases from J, with 9 bases between. CDR3: CASSLSQWNEQFF. The CDR3 DNA sequence: TGTGCCAGCAGCTTATCACAATGGAATGAGCAGTTCTTC.

The table lists this clone with a few counts. The chain combines TRBV10-3 with TRBJ1-5; the match to TRBD1 covers 8 bases. The CDR3 has 15 amino acids. V shed 6 bases and J 2 bases; nucleotides not matched to a gene: 6. From germline, CDR1 is ENHRY and CDR2 SYGVKD. The CDR3 loop reads CAIRQDREGNQPQHF. The CDR3 bases are TGTGCCATCAGACAGGACAGGGAAGGCAATCAGCCCCAGCATTTT.

This clone was counted a few times. The chain has TRBV4-1 and TRBJ2-4, with D perhaps TRBD1 (6 bases). Deletions cut 0 bases from V and 0 bases from J, with 12 bases between. CDR1 is MGHRA, CDR2 YSYEKL, per germline. The CDR3 is 17 amino acids. CDR3 coding DNA: TGCGCCAGCAGCCAAGATGTCACAGGGTCAGCCAAAAACATTCAGTACTTC. This gives the protein CASSQDVTGSAKNIQYF.

The gene calls are TRBV19 and TRBJ2-1; 7 bases fit TRBD1. The CDR3 is made up of 14 amino acids. The germline CDR1 and CDR2 sequences are LNHDA and SQIVND (reference sequence). The J segment lost 3 bases and the V segment lost 11 bases, leaving 10 bases of the junction unmatched. CDR3 sequence: CAGETGNFYNEQFF. The CDR3 nucleotides read TGTGCCGGGGAGACAGGGAACTTCTACAATGAGCAGTTCTTC.

The gene calls are TRBV28 and TRBJ1-2; TRBD1 matches 10 bases. Trimming took 4 bases from V and 5 from J; bases not matched to a gene: 10. The length of the CDR3 is 16 residues. Germline CDR1 reads MDHEN; CDR2 reads SYDVKM. CDR3 in amino acids: CASSSFRDRGFYGYTF. As DNA, the CDR3 is TGTGCCAGCAGTTCGTTCCGGGACAGGGGTTTTTATGGCTACACCTTC.

This clone has more than one count but fewer than ten. CDR3 DNA: TGTGCCAGTAGTATCGATTCGGGTTGGGAGACCCAGTACTTC. Encoded protein: CASSIDSGWETQYF. V usage is TRBV19 and J usage is TRBJ2-5; D remains ambiguous. V lost 3 bases, J lost 5 bases, and 13 bases lay in between. The CDR3 sequence is 14 residues long. CDR1 is LNHDA, CDR2 SQIVND, per germline (reference sequence).

The gene calls are TRBV4-2 and TRBJ2-6, with TRBD2 matching over 12 bases. Trimming removed 4 bases from V and 4 bases from J; junction bases left unmatched: 11. The CDR3 totals 19 residues. Germline CDR1 LGHNA, CDR2 YNFKEQ. CDR3 DNA: TGTGCCAGCAGCCTACGACTAGCGGGAGATTTCTCCGGGGCCAACGTCCTGACTTTC. Translated: CASSLRLAGDFSGANVLTF.

The J gene is TRBJ2-4, the V gene TRBV20-1; D ambiguous. Germline V gene lookup returns CDR1 DFQATT and CDR2 SNEGSKA (reference sequence). The CDR3 is 10 amino acids. Trimming pared 8 bases from V and 7 bases from J, leaving 9 bases between. CDR3 in amino acids: CSSLRNIQYF. CDR3 DNA sequence: TGCAGTTCTCTGCGCAACATTCAGTACTTC.

The genes are TRBV5-1 and TRBJ2-5; D is unclear. The V gene lost 2 bases and the J gene lost 5 bases, with 10 bases spanning the gap. The CDR3 is made up of 13 amino acids. In germline, CDR1 is SGHRS, CDR2 YFSETQ. CDR3 sequence: CASSFEPRETQYF. In DNA, the CDR3 is TGCGCCAGCAGCTTCGAACCCAGGGAGACCCAGTACTTC.